This entry lists 27 T cell receptor beta chains sequenced from one sample in a study of T-cell reconstitution after alpha-beta-depleted transplantation in children listed by TCRdb under 2016. Libraries were made using PCR. The sequencing machine was an Illumina HiSeq 2500. TCR libraries were prepared with molecular barcoding, using unique molecular identifiers to normalize TCRbeta repertoire quantification. The public sequencing data were trimmed at Q25 with fastp and processed into clonotypes with MiXCR by TCRdb, which kept only in-frame beta chains. Rows merge per CDR3 protein into single entries with the most common DNA and genes. The sample includes about 260,000 distinct CDR3 sequences, with roughly 12% observed a single time. Around a quarter of the sample rests with the top ten. Sample treatment or condition, as interpreted from the label and publication: allogeneic hematopoietic cell transplantation with graft depleted of TCRalphabeta T cells and CD19 B cells.

The sample in question was peripheral blood, obtained 180 days after TCRalphabeta/CD19-depleted stem cell transplant. The receptor set was obtained from a male patient aged 2-10 years who had a stem cell transplant for chronic granulomatous disease, so the T cells may come from the graft donor.

In its sample, this clonotype was seen a few times. CDR3 sequence reads: CSARGPTSGRAFNEQFF. The CDR3 DNA reads TGCAGTGCTAGGGGCCCTACTAGCGGGAGGGCCTTTAATGAGCAGTTCTTC. This sequence joins TRBV20-1 and TRBJ2-1; 13 bases fit TRBD2. The CDR3 loop spans 17 amino acids. From germline, CDR1 is DFQATT and CDR2 SNEGSKA (reference sequence). V shed 3 bases, J shed 7 bases, and the junction held 12 bases outside the gene matches.

This clonotype was counted at least ten times. The rearrangement uses TRBV11-2 and TRBJ2-2; the match to TRBD1 covers 7 bases. Germline assignment: CDR1 SGHAT and CDR2 FQNNGV. With V trimmed by 3 bases and J by 2 bases, 3 bases remained unmatched. CDR3 size: 15 residues. The CDR3 here is CASSFGTVNTGELFF. The DNA of the CDR3 is TGTGCCAGCAGCTTCGGGACAGTCAACACCGGGGAGCTGTTTTTT.

This clonotype appeared a single time. The junction differs from germline at one of its ends, possibly a read error. The CDR3 protein is CSARETGAVKEPQYF. In nucleotides, the CDR3 is TGCAGTGCTAGAGAGACGGGAGCGGTTAAAGAGCCCCAGTACTTC. The rearrangement joins TRBV20-1 to TRBJ2-5; D possibly corresponds to TRBD2 (6 bases). The CDR3 runs to 15 residues. Germline-derived CDR1 and CDR2 are DFQATT and SNEGSKA (reference sequence).

This sequence joins TRBV28 and TRBJ1-1; a possible D gene is TRBD1 (6 bases). Per the germline V gene, CDR1 is MDHEN and CDR2 is SYDVKM. This CDR3 comprises 15 residues. Trimming pared 4 bases from V and 5 bases from J, leaving 17 bases between. Here the CDR3 DNA reads TGTGCCAGCAGTTCATCGGGCAGGGGATTGACTGAAGCTTTCTTT. Translation gives CASSSSGRGLTEAFF.

This clonotype was counted at least ten times. The chain joins TRBV4-1 to TRBJ2-7, with TRBD1 as a possible D gene (6 bases). Looked up from germline, CDR1 is MGHRA and CDR2 is YSYEKL. CDR3 length: 15 residues. V was shortened by 0 bases and J by 3 bases, with 12 bases between the two germline ends. For the CDR3, the DNA is TGCGCCAGCAGCCAAGATTACAGGGCCTACTACGAGCAGTACTTC. This encodes CASSQDYRAYYEQYF.

Remarks on this clonotype: This may be a read error: a much more frequent sequence differs by one nucleotide. The rearrangement uses TRBV30 and TRBJ1-5; D not resolved. The CDR3 loop spans 15 amino acids. Between the trimmed V and J ends, which lost 3 bases and 4 bases, there was a span of 16 bases. The germline gives CDR1 GTSNPN, CDR2 SVGIG (reference sequence). CDR3 in DNA: TGTGCCTGGAGCCTCGATCGGTGGGGAAATCAGCCCCAGCATTTT. Protein product: CAWSLDRWGNQPQHF.

This clonotype came up many times. The chain is built from TRBV7-6 and TRBJ2-2; the match to TRBD2 covers 7 bases. Trimming took 1 base from V and 4 from J; bases not matched to a gene: 6. CDR1 is SGHVS, CDR2 FNYEAQ, per germline. The CDR3 consists of 16 residues. The CDR3 DNA reads as TGTGCCAGCAGCTTAGAGGTCCGGGAGGCCACCGGGGAGCTGTTTTTT. It translates to CASSLEVREATGELFF. Supplemented by reference TRBV7-6 and TRBJ2-2, the full variable domain reads GAGVSQSPRYKVTKRGQDVALRCDPISGHVSLYWYRQALGQGPEFLTYFNYEAQQDKSGLPNDRFSAERPEGSISTLTIQRTEQRDSAMYRCASSLEVREATGELFFGEGSRLTVL.

This clonotype appeared many times. The chain recombines TRBV11-3 with TRBJ2-3; D possibly matches TRBD1 or TRBD2 (5 bases each). CDR3 length equals 15 residues. Germline V CDR1 and CDR2: SGHNT, YENEEA. Deletions cut 2 bases from V and 7 bases from J, with 16 bases between. The chain's CDR3 is CASSLLRDGRHTQYF. DNA of the CDR3: TGTGCCAGCAGCTTACTCCGGGACGGCAGGCATACGCAGTATTTT.

This clonotype has ten or more counts. V gene TRBV7-8 combines with J gene TRBJ1-6, with D uncertain. The CDR3 spans 14 residues. Germline assignment: CDR1 SGHVS and CDR2 FQNEAQ. V was shortened by 8 bases and J by 0 bases, with 8 bases between the two germline ends. The CDR3 reads CASEAGSYNSPLHF. CDR3 nucleotides: TGTGCCAGCGAGGCGGGCTCCTATAATTCACCCCTCCACTTT.

This clonotype was picked up many times. The chain uses TRBV3-1 and TRBJ1-2; 7 bases match TRBD1. The CDR3 length is 14 residues. Looked up from germline, CDR1 is LGHDT and CDR2 is YNNKEL (reference sequence). Unmatched junction bases numbered 1, after V lost 1 base and J lost 2 bases. CDR3 DNA: TGTGCCAGCAGCCAAGTGGGACAGAACTATGGCTACACCTTC. It yields the protein CASSQVGQNYGYTF.

In its sample, this clonotype was seen many times. The chain couples TRBV28 to TRBJ1-6, with D possibly matching TRBD1 (6 bases). V lost 1 base and J 3 bases, leaving 10 bases between the germline ends. The CDR3 extends over 16 amino acids. CDR1 is MDHEN and CDR2 is SYDVKM in the germline V gene. The CDR3 protein is CASSLLSGVYNSPLHF. As DNA, the CDR3 is TGTGCCAGCAGTTTATTGTCAGGGGTCTATAATTCACCCCTCCACTTT.

This clonotype has at least ten counts. The rearrangement joins TRBV6-1 to TRBJ2-1; no reliable D call. This CDR3 is built from 11 residues. Trimming removed 4 bases from V and 10 bases from J, with 8 bases in between. CDR1 and CDR2 (germline): MNHNS, SASEGT. CDR3 loop: CASSVSREQFF. The CDR3 nucleotides read TGTGCCAGCAGTGTGTCGAGGGAGCAGTTCTTC.

This clonotype was detected many times. This chain links TRBV12-3 or TRBV12-4 with TRBJ1-1; TRBD1 matches 8 bases. The CDR3 sequence is 14 residues long. J lost 5 bases, V lost 3 bases, and 5 bases had no gene match. The CDR3 sequence is CASSFRTGWTEAFF. The CDR3 DNA reads TGTGCCAGCAGTTTTCGGACAGGGTGGACTGAAGCTTTCTTT.

This clonotype has only a few counts. The CDR3 DNA reads as TGTGCCAGCAGCCAAGAAGGGGCGGGTAGCACAGATACGCAGTATTTT. This translates into CASSQEGAGSTDTQYF. This chain uses TRBV4-2 with TRBJ2-3; the D call may be TRBD1 or TRBD2 (5 bases each). The CDR3 length is 16 residues. V gave up 0 bases and J gave up 0 bases, with 10 bases separating them. The germline CDR1 and CDR2 sequences are LGHNA and YNFKEQ.

In its sample, this clonotype was seen many times. J is TRBJ2-2 and V is TRBV20-1, with TRBD2 matching 7 bases. This CDR3 is 15 amino acids long. V was pared by 4 bases and J by 5 bases, with 10 bases of the junction left unmatched. Germline lookup yields CDR1 DFQATT and CDR2 SNEGSKA (reference sequence). CDR3 coding DNA: TGCAGTGCTAAAACCCGTGGGGGGGAGACCGGGGAGCTGTTTTTT. Translation: CSAKTRGGETGELFF.

Note on this clonotype: This may be a read error: a much more frequent sequence differs by one nucleotide. The CDR3 DNA sequence: TGCAGCGTTGTAGGCGGGAGCTCCTACAATGAGCAGTTCTTC. This translates into CSVVGGSSYNEQFF. The chain is built from TRBV29-1 and TRBJ2-1; TRBD2 agrees at 7 bases. In germline, CDR1 is SQVTM, CDR2 ANQGSEA. J was trimmed by 0 bases and V by 4 bases; bases with no gene match: 3. The CDR3 has 14 residues.

At least ten counts were recorded for this clonotype. The chain has TRBV29-1 and TRBJ2-7; 7 bases fit TRBD1. The CDR3 runs 12 residues. Unmatched junction bases numbered 7, after V lost 4 bases and J lost 7 bases. CDR1 is SQVTM and CDR2 is ANQGSEA in the germline V gene. The CDR3 DNA sequence: TGCAGCGTTGGTCAGGGGGTTTGGGAGCAGTACTTC. Translated: CSVGQGVWEQYF.

This clonotype was observed at least ten times. This chain uses TRBV12-3 or TRBV12-4 with TRBJ2-3, with D perhaps matching TRBD2 (6 bases). This CDR3 contains 16 residues. Trimming removed 5 bases at V and 9 bases at J, with 24 bases between. For the CDR3, the DNA is TGTGCCAGCAGTCCGGGACGGCACGGGGGTGGTCTGACGCAGTATTTT. Protein: CASSPGRHGGGLTQYF.

This clonotype was counted at least ten times. This chain uses TRBV5-1 with TRBJ2-7; 8 bases are a match to TRBD2. From germline, CDR1 is SGHRS and CDR2 YFSETQ. The CDR3 spans 12 residues. The V gene end was trimmed by 4 bases and the J gene end by 7 bases; junction bases not matched to a gene: 4. This chain's CDR3 is CASSGLAGEQYF. CDR3 DNA sequence: TGCGCCAGCAGCGGACTAGCTGGTGAGCAGTACTTC.

This clonotype occurred a few times. The rearrangement joins TRBV28 to TRBJ2-3; 15 bases align to TRBD2. This CDR3 has 21 residues. V dropped 2 bases and J dropped 2; count of bases not matched to a gene: 14. The germline V gene has CDR1 MDHEN and CDR2 SYDVKM. The CDR3 region is CASSLPYGTSGRWPPTDTQYF. Written as DNA, the CDR3 is TGTGCCAGCAGTTTACCATACGGGACTAGCGGGAGGTGGCCCCCCACAGATACGCAGTATTTT.

This clonotype was seen repeatedly, ten times or more. This chain connects TRBV7-9 to TRBJ2-5; D ambiguous. This CDR3 spans 12 amino acids. Trimming removed 5 bases from V and 4 bases from J, with 8 bases in between. In germline, CDR1 is SEHNR, CDR2 FQNEAQ (reference sequence). The CDR3 sequence is CASSPPPETQYF. In nucleotides, the CDR3 is TGTGCCAGCAGCCCGCCCCCAGAGACCCAGTACTTC.

This clonotype was found many times. V and J are TRBV29-1 and TRBJ1-2; D uncertain. V lost 3 bases and J 1 base, leaving 21 bases between the germline ends. The CDR3 has 17 amino acids. Germline lookup yields CDR1 SQVTM and CDR2 ANQGSEA. CDR3 nucleotides: TGCAGCGTTGACTCATCACCGGGTCCAGAGATTAACTATGGCTACACCTTC. Translation: CSVDSSPGPEINYGYTF.

This clonotype was seen repeatedly, ten times or more. The rearrangement uses TRBV5-1 and TRBJ2-3; 8 bases are shared with TRBD1. Trimming removed 4 bases from V and 5 bases from J; junction bases left unmatched: 3. The germline V gene encodes CDR1 SGHRS and CDR2 YFSETQ. This CDR3 contains 13 residues. The CDR3 region is CASSHDRGDTQYF. The DNA for the CDR3 is TGCGCCAGCAGCCACGACAGGGGAGATACGCAGTATTTT.

There are a few counts of this clonotype. The chain recombines TRBV12-3 or TRBV12-4 with TRBJ2-7; weak D call: TRBD2 (5 bases). Trimming took off 3 bases at V and 4 bases at J, with 13 bases between the two ends. The CDR3 extends over 14 amino acids. CDR3 nucleotide sequence: TGTGCCAGCAGTTTTGCCGGGGTTGGGTACGAGCAGTACTTC. Translating it yields CASSFAGVGYEQYF.

This clonotype appeared many times. The rearrangement uses TRBV7-6 and TRBJ2-7; D is possibly TRBD1 (6 bases). CDR3 length: 12 amino acids. Trimming left V 4 bases short and J 7 bases short, with 11 bases between. CDR1 SGHVS and CDR2 FNYEAQ come from the germline V gene. The CDR3 loop reads CASSYLTGEQYF. CDR3 nucleotide sequence: TGTGCCAGCAGCTACCTCACAGGGGAGCAGTACTTC.

This clonotype was detected ten times or more. V and J are TRBV4-1 and TRBJ2-3, with TRBD2 matching over 13 bases. Losses at the gene ends were 0 bases for V and 2 bases for J; bases not matched to a gene: 11. Germline loops: CDR1 MGHRA, CDR2 YSYEKL. This CDR3 spans 20 amino acids. The DNA of the CDR3 is TGCGCCAGCAGCCAAGAGTCAACCCGGACTAGCGGGGGCCACACAGATACGCAGTATTTT. Translated: CASSQESTRTSGGHTDTQYF.

The genes are TRBV11-2 and TRBJ2-2; D is possibly TRBD2 (5 bases). Trimming took off 1 base at V and 0 bases at J, with 9 bases between the two ends. There are 16 residues in the CDR3. Germline V CDR1 and CDR2: SGHAT, FQNNGV. CDR3 residues: CASSLGELANTGELFF. The CDR3 coding sequence is TGTGCCAGCAGCTTAGGGGAGTTAGCGAACACCGGGGAGCTGTTTTTT. The full variable domain, rest sourced from reference TRBV11-2 and TRBJ2-2, is EAGVAQSPRYKIIEKRQSVAFWCNPISGHATLYWYQQILGQGPKLLIQFQNNGVVDDSQLPKDRFSAERLKGVDSTLKIQPAKLEDSAVYLCASSLGELANTGELFFGEGSRLTVL.